This T cell receptor beta chain was documented in a study of blood T cell repertoires in COVID-19. Profiling relied on immunoSEQ multiplex PCR, and the TCRdb table lists in-frame clones only, not all of them. Here the sample spans under 200,000 clones, over 75% being singletons. The age range of participants was about 18 to 95 years, with residence in approximately 25 US areas. This CDR3 has 15 amino acids. Germline-derived CDR1 and CDR2 are MNHEY and SVGAGI. Trimming cost V 6 bases and J 3 bases; bases outside gene matches: 7. The chain combines TRBV6-5 with TRBJ1-2; TRBD1 aligns across 10 bases. The TCR sequence derives from a woman between 50 and 59 years old who had recovered from COVID-19. The sequencing input was PBMCs or T cells enriched from blood (not recorded which). For the CDR3, the DNA is TGTGCCAGCAGCTATGGCGGGACAGGGGACTATGGCTACACCTTC. Translated: CASSYGGTGDYGYTF.